This TCR beta chain was identified in a study of Ad26.COV2.S vaccination and SARS-CoV-2 variants. The junction had 2 bases not matched to a gene; V was cut back by 5 bases and J by 2 bases. The CDR3 is 13 residues long. This table comes from immunoSEQ multiplex PCR, and its TCRdb copy is limited to in-frame clones, with some not included. This sample has about 350,000 clones, with under 95% found just once. This TCR came from a human donor who had recovered from COVID-19. The source material was peripheral blood, sampled after recovery from COVID-19. The chain is built from TRBV12-3 or TRBV12-4 and TRBJ1-1, with TRBD1 identical over 7 bases. This chain's CDR3 is CASSGQVNTEAFF. The CDR3 nucleotides read TGTGCCAGCAGTGGACAGGTCAACACTGAAGCTTTCTTT.